This TCR beta chain was identified during a study of blood T cell repertoires in COVID-19. Study-level background: Material from acute and convalescent COVID-19 was sourced from the United States, Italy and Spain.

Across 20 to 25 US areas, participants ranged in age from about 18 to 100 years. Cohorts were based on clinical histories the participants reported. Sequencing was performed with immunoSEQ multiplex PCR; in TCRdb, only in-frame clones are kept and a portion is missing. The table shows about 480,000 clones, with 85% to 90% occurring only once. The CDR3 runs 15 residues. Germline loops: CDR1 KGHDR, CDR2 SFDVKD. The ends were cut back, 2 bases at V and 7 bases at J, with 14 bases in the middle. Input material: PBMCs or T cells enriched from blood (not recorded which). The clonotype originates from a woman in her forties who had recovered from COVID-19. The rearrangement joins TRBV24-1 to TRBJ1-5; D unclear. The chain's CDR3 is CATSDSREGRQPQHF. The DNA for the CDR3 is TGTGCCACCAGTGATTCGCGGGAAGGGAGGCAGCCCCAGCATTTT.